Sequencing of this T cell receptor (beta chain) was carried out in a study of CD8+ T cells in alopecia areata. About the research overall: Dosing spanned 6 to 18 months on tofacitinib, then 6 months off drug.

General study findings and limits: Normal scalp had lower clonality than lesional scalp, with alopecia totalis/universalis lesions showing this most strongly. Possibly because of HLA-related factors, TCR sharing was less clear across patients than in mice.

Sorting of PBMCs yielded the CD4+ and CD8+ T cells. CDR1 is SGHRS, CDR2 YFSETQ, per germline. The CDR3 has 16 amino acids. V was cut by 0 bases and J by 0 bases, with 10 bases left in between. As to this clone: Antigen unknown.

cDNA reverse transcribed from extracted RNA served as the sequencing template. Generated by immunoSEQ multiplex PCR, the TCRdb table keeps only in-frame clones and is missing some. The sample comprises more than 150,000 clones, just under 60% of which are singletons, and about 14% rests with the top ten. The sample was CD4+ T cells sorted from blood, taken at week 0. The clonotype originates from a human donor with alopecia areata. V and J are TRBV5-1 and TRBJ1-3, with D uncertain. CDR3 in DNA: TGCGCCAGCAGCTTGGAAGGCAGTTACTCTGGAAACACCATATATTTT. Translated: CASSLEGSYSGNTIYF.